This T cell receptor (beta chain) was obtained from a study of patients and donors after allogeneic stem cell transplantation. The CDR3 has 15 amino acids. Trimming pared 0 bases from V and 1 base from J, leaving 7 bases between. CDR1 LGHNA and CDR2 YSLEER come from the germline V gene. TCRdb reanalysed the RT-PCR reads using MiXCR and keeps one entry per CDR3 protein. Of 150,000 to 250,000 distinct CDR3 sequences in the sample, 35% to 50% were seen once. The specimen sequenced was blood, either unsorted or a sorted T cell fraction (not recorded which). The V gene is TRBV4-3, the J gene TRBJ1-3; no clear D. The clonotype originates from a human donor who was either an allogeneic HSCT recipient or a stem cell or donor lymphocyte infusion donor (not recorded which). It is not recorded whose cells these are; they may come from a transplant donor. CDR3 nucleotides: TGCGCCAGCAGCCAAGAGGCCAGGTCTGGAAACACCATATATTTT. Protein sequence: CASSQEARSGNTIYF.